This entry features one T cell receptor beta chain sequence. The antigen it binds to is not known. Per-base qualities were not stored, and no clone one base away is much larger. The data are from a study of response to subunit inactivated influenza vaccine (dated by TCRdb to 2017 to 2018). Some background on the complete study: Deep quantitative T cell receptor repertoire profiling was used in the study to track responses to a trivalent subunit inactivated influenza vaccine. Overall results and qualifications from the work: It was suggested by the authors that each seasonal influenza vaccination may recruit only a limited number of new T cells.

Preparation of the library involved RT-PCR. Reads for this sample came from an Illumina HiSeq 2500. TCRdb ran its own pipeline on the public reads, namely fastp trimming at Q25 and MiXCR clone calling, and kept in-frame beta chains. Each record represents a unique CDR3 protein, reported with the most common genes and DNA among its rows. In this sample the table shows more than 550,000 distinct CDR3 sequences, 11% of which occur a single time. The ten largest clones add up to approximately 9.9% of the sample. In addition, the sample was reused for a study of T cells expressing NK-cell markers. The second study's paper adds: 5'RACE template switching, by which a universal primer site and unique molecular identifiers were added, was used to make TCR beta cDNA libraries. About eight donors provided sorted CD3+CD56+NKG2C+, CD3+CD56+NKG2C- and CD3+CD56-NKG2C+ T-cell subsets, whose TCR beta-chain repertoires were profiled. Seven of the eight sequenced donors were HCMV-seropositive and one was HCMV-seronegative. To restrict sorting to alphabetaTCR-expressing T cells, an anti-gammadeltaTCR antibody was added in several experiments. In over 5 donors, the dominant CD3+CD56+NKG2C+ clonotypes were among the top 10 CD8+ clonotypes and accounted for roughly 1.0-7.5% of CD8+ T cells. Those dominant clonotypes were again the most abundant among CD3+CD56-NKG2C+ cells in a handful of donors, at about 28.3-60.1%. Whether the expanded NKG2C-expressing T cell clones were specific for HCMV antigens was left unclear. The study sequenced eight donors, all healthy volunteers chosen at random: three men and five women. HCMV-specific IgG was detected in serum with a commercial ELISA kit to determine HCMV serostatus. Ficoll density gradient centrifugation was used to isolate peripheral blood mononuclear cells from blood. For over 5 donors, bulk peripheral blood T-cell repertoires were also sequenced from unsorted PBMC. Synthesis of cDNA was primed from the TCR beta constant segment and was followed by two consecutive PCR amplification steps. The libraries were sequenced on Illumina HiSeq 2000/2500, MiSeq or NextSeq, producing 2 x 150 bp reads. Reads were demultiplexed and grouped by UMI with MIGEC, and clonotypes were assembled and quantified with MiTCR. To exclude erroneous sequences, only TCR cDNA sequences supported by at least two reads were retained. The tcR package was used for downstream repertoire analysis, and clonotypes were matched across fractions by CDR3 nucleotide sequence plus V segment. VDJmatch was used to annotate antigen specificity against VDJdb, with one amino acid substitution in CDR3 permitted.

The material sequenced was PBMCs from blood, taken on the day of vaccination. The sequence was obtained from a man aged 50 to 59 who received an inactivated influenza vaccine. Donor details come from another sample of the same person, matched by shared clones.

The DNA reads TGTGCCAGCACCCTTGCCGGGACAGGGTCCTTCCACGAGCAGTACTTC. Its product reads: CASTLAGTGSFHEQYF. The rearranged chain carries TRBV28 and TRBJ2-7; 9 nucleotides in the junction match TRBD1. Based on the germline V gene, the CDR1 and CDR2 sequences are MDHEN and SYDVKM. From V the trimming removes 7 bases and from J it removes 5 bases, while the gene matches leave 15 bases of the junction unaccounted for. The cysteine opens and the phenylalanine closes a CDR3 of 16 amino acids. Of the read, only the CDR3 DNA is kept; its 48 bases are in frame from base 1.